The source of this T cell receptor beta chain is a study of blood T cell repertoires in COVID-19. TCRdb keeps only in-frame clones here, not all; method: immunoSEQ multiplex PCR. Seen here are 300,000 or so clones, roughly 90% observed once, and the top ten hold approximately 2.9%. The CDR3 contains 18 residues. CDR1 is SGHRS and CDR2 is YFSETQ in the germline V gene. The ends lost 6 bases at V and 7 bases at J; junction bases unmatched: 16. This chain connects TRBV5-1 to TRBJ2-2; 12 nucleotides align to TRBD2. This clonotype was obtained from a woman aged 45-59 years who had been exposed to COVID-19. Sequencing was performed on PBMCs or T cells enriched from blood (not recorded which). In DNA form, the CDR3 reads TGCGCCAGCAACCGCATCCCTTCTAGCGGGGGGGTAAGCGGGGAGCTGTTTTTT. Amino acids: CASNRIPSSGGVSGELFF.